Below, one TCR beta chain is given with its context. This sample is drawn from a study of cytomegalovirus exposure and HLA in healthy donors. This CDR3 is 15 amino acids long. The ends were cut back, 0 bases at V and 0 bases at J, with 6 bases in the middle. Germline assignment: CDR1 LNHDA and CDR2 SQIVND (reference sequence). Primers: 60 Vbeta forward and 13 Jbeta reverse. The data were produced by immunoSEQ multiplex PCR, yet TCRdb's version contains in-frame clones alone and is incomplete. This sample has 90,000 to 120,000 clones, with more than 70% found just once. The sequencing input was PBMCs. This sequence originates from a man aged 18 to 30 in good health and CMV-seronegative. The chain couples TRBV19 to TRBJ2-1; D remains ambiguous. CDR3 amino acids: CASSIDRDSYNEQFF. As DNA, the CDR3 is TGTGCCAGTAGTATAGACCGCGACTCCTACAATGAGCAGTTCTTC.